Listed below are T cell receptor beta chains from one sample, sequenced in a study of Tregs in tolerant kidney transplant recipients. Clones were sequenced by immunoSEQ multiplex PCR, and TCRdb holds only the in-frame ones, with some missing. The sample contains about 83,000 clones, around 98% of which appear only once. Specimen: CD4+ T cells from blood, collected before the transplant. Receptors were obtained from a human donor who received a combined kidney and bone marrow transplant. CDR3s include the opening cysteine and the closing phenylalanine or tryptophan. A D gene is named only where the DNA matches it firmly.

cdr3_aa d_call v_call
CATSRRGTEAFF - TRBV6-5
CASSYKFTGSNYGYTF - TRBV6-5
CASSGRGPGTEAFF TRBD1 TRBV27
CASSLGGTGPFSGNTIYF TRBD1 TRBV7-2
CAWRWGGYGYTF - TRBV30
CASSQARDRANYGYTF TRBD1 TRBV4-3
CASSLDFQGGNTIYF - TRBV7-6
CASSPFYGYTF - TRBV7-9
CASSQGTSGGAPYEQYF TRBD2 TRBV4-2
CASSNPGGAQGDTQYF TRBD2 TRBV19
CASGPKGRVMNTEAFF - TRBV5-1
CASSSLQSNTGELFF - TRBV5-6
CASSFYEIPSRMNTEAFF - TRBV27
CASSLYVTGGYNEQFF TRBD1 TRBV27
CASSLASGSNTGELFF - TRBV7-8
CASSLGTEPYGYTF - TRBV7-9
CAISEAGETNEKLFF - TRBV10-3
CASSHSGGASGNTIYF - TRBV21-1
CASSSSSGGVYEQYF TRBD2 TRBV5-1
CASSPSPQRQGYNSPLHF TRBD1 TRBV28
CASSLPRDSLNQPQHF TRBD1 TRBV28
CASSYAAGYNEQFF - TRBV7-3
CASSFGAASITYEQYF - TRBV5-1
CAWSVRLQNNEQFF - TRBV30
CASSPQGLAGFYEQFF TRBD2 TRBV7-8
CASSLRTGAGELFF TRBD1 TRBV4-2
CAWSPGGPNQPQHF - TRBV30
CASSGTGDIYGYTF TRBD1 TRBV2
CASSLGQGRFSEQYF - TRBV5-1
CASSQEGRWGESTDTQYF - TRBV4-3
CSGYSGSDTQYF TRBD2 TRBV29-1
CAGSLVNTEAFF - TRBV11-2
CASSPEASGVQETQYF TRBD2 TRBV18
CASSPTTIQVNYGYTF - TRBV4-2
CAWSVVQGFGYTF - TRBV30
CASSPGLAGAENF TRBD2 TRBV5-4
CASSLDRGSMGYTF TRBD1 TRBV27
CASSLDRVYTEAFF - TRBV5-1
CASSDRRDYEQYF - TRBV6-1
CASSLRRGYYEQYF TRBD2 TRBV13
CAWSVLNYGYTF - TRBV30
CASSLKLSQTTDTQYF - TRBV5-1
CASSPGETQYF - TRBV5-8
CASSGCTGANANEQFF - TRBV21-1
CASSSRPGTLNTGELFF - TRBV9
CASSSGQGNQPQHF TRBD1 TRBV5-4
CAWINYREAFF - TRBV30
CASRDRDLYEQYF TRBD1 TRBV11-2
CASSERGQTLIAKNIQYF TRBD1 TRBV2
CASRRESHEQFF - TRBV5-1
CSVEASGEGVTEAFF - TRBV29-1
CASSLVVHSGGGPYEQYF TRBD2 TRBV7-9
CSVEGGSSYNEQFF - TRBV29-1
CASSPVVSGANVLTF - TRBV18
CASSLGDRGPGNTIYF TRBD1 TRBV5-1
CASSPRREETQYF - TRBV7-2